This T cell receptor (beta chain) was obtained from a study of cytomegalovirus exposure and HLA in healthy donors. Study context: Assignment to the Caucasian-associated ancestry cluster applied to over 70% of the approximately 400 genotyped donors. Findings and limits, study-wide: At a 0.05 false discovery rate, a later analysis found approximately 17,000 TCR beta sequences to be associated with HLA alleles. In a later analysis, CMV-associated beta chains were mostly HLA-associated, it appeared.

This CDR3 spans 15 amino acids. This clone was seen once. The antigen remains unidentified. The PCR was carried out with 60 Vbeta primers and 13 Jbeta primers. Data came from immunoSEQ multiplex PCR; TCRdb stores just in-frame clones and leaves some out. The sample shows around 63,000 clones, 79% of them seen only once. Source material: PBMCs. V usage is TRBV21-1 and J usage is TRBJ1-2. TRBV21-1 is a documented pseudogene. This TCR derives from a woman aged 30 to 39 in good health and CMV-seronegative. This chain's CDR3 is CASRFAPPPGHGYTF. As DNA, the CDR3 is TGTGCCAGCAGATTCGCCCCACCACCGGGTCATGGCTACACCTTC.